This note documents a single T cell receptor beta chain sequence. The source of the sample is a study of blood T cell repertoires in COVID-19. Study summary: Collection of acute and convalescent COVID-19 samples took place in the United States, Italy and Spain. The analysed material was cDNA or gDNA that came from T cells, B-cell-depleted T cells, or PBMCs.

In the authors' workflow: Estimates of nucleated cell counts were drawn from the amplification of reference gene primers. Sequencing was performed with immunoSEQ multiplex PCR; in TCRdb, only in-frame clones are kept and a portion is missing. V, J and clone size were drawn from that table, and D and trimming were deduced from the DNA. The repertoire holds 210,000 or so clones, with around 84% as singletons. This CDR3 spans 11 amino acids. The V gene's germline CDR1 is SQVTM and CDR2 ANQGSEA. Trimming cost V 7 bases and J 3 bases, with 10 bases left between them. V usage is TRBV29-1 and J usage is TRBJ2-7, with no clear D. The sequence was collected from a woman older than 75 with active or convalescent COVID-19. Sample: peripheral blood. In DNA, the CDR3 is TGCAGCGCGCGGAGAGGCTACGAGCAGTACTTC. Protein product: CSARRGYEQYF.